This is a list of T cell receptor beta chains from one sample in a study of blood T cell repertoires in COVID-19. Assay used: immunoSEQ multiplex PCR; TCRdb lists only in-frame clones, some missing. This sample carries approximately 200,000 clones, roughly 87% of them seen once, and the ten largest clones take 2% to 2.5%. The sequenced material came from PBMCs or T cells enriched from blood (not recorded which). The receptors originated from a woman in her twenties or thirties who had recovered from COVID-19. Both conserved end residues are part of each CDR3. The D gene is left open where the match is weak. Some rows mark clone size as missing; the rest say once, few, many or name a class of expanded clone.

j_call | cdr3_length | d_call | clone_size | v_call | cdr3_aa | cdr3_nt
TRBJ1-1 | 13 | NA | NA | TRBV4-2 | CASSHSGNRGAFF | TGTGCCAGCAGCCACAGTGGTAATAGGGGAGCTTTCTTT
TRBJ1-3 | 13 | TRBD1 | NA | TRBV4-3 | CASSPTGGNTIYF | TGCGCCAGCAGCCCGACAGGGGGAAACACCATATATTTT
TRBJ1-1 | 13 | NA | once | TRBV6-5 | CASSYSGGTEAFF | TGTGCCAGCAGTTACTCGGGGGGGACTGAAGCTTTCTTT
TRBJ1-3 | 15 | NA | few | TRBV6-2/TRBV6-3 | CASSYFGGSGNTIYF | TGTGCCAGCAGTTACTTCGGGGGCTCTGGAAACACCATATATTTT
TRBJ2-3 | 15 | TRBD2 | NA | TRBV25-1 | CASSPSGGLGDTQYF | TGTGCCAGCAGTCCTAGCGGGGGGCTGGGAGATACGCAGTATTTT
TRBJ1-1 | 18 | TRBD1 | NA | TRBV7-9 | CASSARWDRGRLGTEAFF | TGTGCCAGCAGCGCCAGATGGGACAGGGGGCGCCTGGGTACTGAAGCTTTCTTT
TRBJ1-2 | 13 | NA | NA | TRBV6-5 | CASFRTAGYGYTF | TGTGCCAGCTTCCGGACAGCTGGATATGGCTACACCTTC
TRBJ2-2 | 15 | TRBD2 | NA | TRBV5-1 | CASRAGLAGSGELFF | TGCGCCAGCAGGGCGGGACTAGCGGGGTCCGGGGAGCTGTTTTTT
TRBJ1-1 | 13 | NA | NA | TRBV6-5 | CAITGGGYTEAFF | TGTGCCATTACGGGAGGAGGTTACACTGAAGCTTTCTTT
TRBJ2-7 | 14 | TRBD1 | once | TRBV9 | CASSEGTGLREQYF | TGTGCCAGCAGCGAGGGGACAGGTCTCCGCGAGCAGTACTTC
TRBJ1-5 | 12 | NA | NA | TRBV30 | CAWNRKGEPQHF | TGTGCCTGGAACAGAAAAGGGGAGCCCCAGCATTTT
TRBJ1-1 | 17 | TRBD1 | once | TRBV6-1 | CASSVPRDRDYNTEAFF | TGTGCCAGCAGTGTCCCCCGGGACAGGGACTATAACACTGAAGCTTTCTTT
TRBJ1-5 | 13 | NA | NA | TRBV11-1 | CASSLAKGLPQHF | TGTGCCAGCAGCTTAGCCAAGGGGCTGCCCCAGCATTTT
TRBJ2-2 | 15 | NA | NA | TRBV18 | CASSPRERFTGELFF | TGTGCCAGCTCACCAAGGGAGCGGTTCACCGGGGAGCTGTTTTTT
TRBJ2-7 | 15 | NA | NA | TRBV29-1 | CSVEDRGRAPYEQYF | TGCAGCGTTGAAGATCGGGGTAGGGCCCCCTACGAGCAGTACTTC
TRBJ2-7 | 15 | NA | NA | TRBV6-2/TRBV6-3 | CASSYPLAVKYEQYF | TGTGCCAGCAGTTACCCCCTGGCGGTTAAATACGAGCAGTACTTC
TRBJ2-3 | 12 | NA | once | TRBV29-1 | CSDLSSSDTQYF | TGCAGCGACCTTAGTAGTTCAGATACGCAGTATTTT
TRBJ1-6 | 14 | NA | NA | TRBV7-2 | CASRQSSYNSPLHF | TGTGCCAGCAGACAGAGCTCCTATAATTCACCCCTCCACTTT
TRBJ1-6 | 15 | NA | NA | TRBV19 | CASSIIGQGNSPLHF | TGTGCCAGTAGTATAATAGGGCAGGGAAACTCACCCCTCCACTTT
TRBJ2-1 | 16 | TRBD2 | NA | TRBV6-4 | CASSESGTSGRILQFF | TGTGCCAGCAGTGAGTCGGGGACTAGCGGGAGGATACTTCAGTTCTTC
TRBJ2-3 | 16 | TRBD2 | NA | TRBV5-4 | CASSPPGLEYPDTQYF | TGTGCCAGCAGCCCACCGGGACTAGAGTACCCAGATACGCAGTATTTT
TRBJ1-1 | 13 | NA | NA | TRBV24-1 | CATRAGMNTEAFF | TGTGCCACCAGGGCAGGTATGAACACTGAAGCTTTCTTT
TRBJ1-1 | 14 | NA | once | TRBV6-5 | CASSYLRMNTEAFF | TGTGCCAGCAGTTACCTCAGGATGAACACTGAAGCTTTCTTT
TRBJ1-2 | 15 | TRBD1 | NA | TRBV19 | CASSAQGTGDYGYTF | TGTGCCAGTAGTGCCCAAGGGACAGGGGACTATGGCTACACCTTC
TRBJ2-6 | 15 | NA | NA | TRBV9 | CASSGGGERANVLTF | TGTGCCAGCAGCGGAGGGGGGGAAAGGGCCAACGTCCTGACTTTC
TRBJ1-1 | 16 | NA | NA | TRBV4-3 | CASSQEFGREGTEAFF | TGCGCCAGCAGCCAAGAGTTCGGCAGGGAAGGCACTGAAGCTTTCTTT
TRBJ2-1 | 14 | NA | NA | TRBV5-5 | CASRLVSFSDEQFF | TGTGCCAGCAGGTTGGTCAGTTTCTCCGATGAGCAGTTCTTC